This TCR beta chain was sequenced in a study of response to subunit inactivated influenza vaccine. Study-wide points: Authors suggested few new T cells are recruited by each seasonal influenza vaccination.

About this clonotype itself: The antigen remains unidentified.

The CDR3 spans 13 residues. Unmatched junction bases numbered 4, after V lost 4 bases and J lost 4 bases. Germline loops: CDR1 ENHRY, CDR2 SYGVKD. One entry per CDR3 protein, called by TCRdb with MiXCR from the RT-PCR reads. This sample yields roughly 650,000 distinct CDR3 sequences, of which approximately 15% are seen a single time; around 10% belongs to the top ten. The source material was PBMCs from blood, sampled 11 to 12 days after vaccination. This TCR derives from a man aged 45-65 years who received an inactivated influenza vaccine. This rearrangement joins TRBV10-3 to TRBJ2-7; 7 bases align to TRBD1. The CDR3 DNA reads TGTGCCATCAGTGTTCAGGGGGAATACGAGCAGTACTTC. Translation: CAISVQGEYEQYF.